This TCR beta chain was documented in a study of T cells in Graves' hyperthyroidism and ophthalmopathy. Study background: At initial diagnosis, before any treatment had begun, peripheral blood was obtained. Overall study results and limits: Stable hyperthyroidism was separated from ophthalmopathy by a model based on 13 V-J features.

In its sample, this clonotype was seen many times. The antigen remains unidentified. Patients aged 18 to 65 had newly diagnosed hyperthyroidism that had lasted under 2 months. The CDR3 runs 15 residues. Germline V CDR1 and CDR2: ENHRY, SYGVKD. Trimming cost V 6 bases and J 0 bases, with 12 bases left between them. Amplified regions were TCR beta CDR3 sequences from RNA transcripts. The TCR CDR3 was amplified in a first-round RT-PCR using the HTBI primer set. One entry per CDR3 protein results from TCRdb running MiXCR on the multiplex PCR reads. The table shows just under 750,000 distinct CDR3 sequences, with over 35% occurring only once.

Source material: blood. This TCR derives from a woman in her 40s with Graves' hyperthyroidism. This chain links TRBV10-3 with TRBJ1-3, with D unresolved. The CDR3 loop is CAIRDLRNSGNTIYF. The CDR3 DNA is TGTGCCATCAGGGACTTAAGGAACTCTGGAAACACCATATATTTT.